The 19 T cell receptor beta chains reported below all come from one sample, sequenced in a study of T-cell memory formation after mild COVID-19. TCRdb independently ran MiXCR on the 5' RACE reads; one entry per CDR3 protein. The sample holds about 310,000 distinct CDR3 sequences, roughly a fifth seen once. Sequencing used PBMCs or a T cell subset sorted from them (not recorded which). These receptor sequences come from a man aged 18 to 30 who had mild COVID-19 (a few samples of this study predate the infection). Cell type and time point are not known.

In DNA form, the CDR3 reads TGCAGTGCTAGAGGGGAAACAGATACGCAGTATTTT. Residues: CSARGETDTQYF. The chain carries TRBV20-1 and TRBJ2-3; D ambiguous. Trimming stripped 1 base from V and 3 bases from J, with 5 bases between. Germline CDR1 DFQATT, CDR2 SNEGSKA (reference sequence). The CDR3 extends over 12 amino acids.

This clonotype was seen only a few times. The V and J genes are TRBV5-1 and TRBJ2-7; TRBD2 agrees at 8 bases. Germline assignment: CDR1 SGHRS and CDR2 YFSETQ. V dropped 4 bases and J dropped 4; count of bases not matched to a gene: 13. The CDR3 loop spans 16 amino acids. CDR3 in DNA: TGCGCCAGCAGCCTCTCCGGGGGGGAGGGTCCTTACGAGCAGTACTTC. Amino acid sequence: CASSLSGGEGPYEQYF. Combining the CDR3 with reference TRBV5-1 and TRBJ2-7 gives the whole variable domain KAGVTQTPRYLIKTRGQQVTLSCSPISGHRSVSWYQQTPGQGLQFLFEYFSETQRNKGNFPGRFSGRQFSNSRSEMNVSTLELGDSALYLCASSLSGGEGPYEQYFGPGTRLTVT.

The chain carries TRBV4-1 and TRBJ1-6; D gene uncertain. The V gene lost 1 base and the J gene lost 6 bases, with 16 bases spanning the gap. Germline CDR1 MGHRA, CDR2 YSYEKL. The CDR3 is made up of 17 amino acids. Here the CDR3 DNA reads TGCGCCAGCAGCCAAGTGGAAGTGGGCGGCCCTAATTCACCCCTCCACTTT. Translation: CASSQVEVGGPNSPLHF.

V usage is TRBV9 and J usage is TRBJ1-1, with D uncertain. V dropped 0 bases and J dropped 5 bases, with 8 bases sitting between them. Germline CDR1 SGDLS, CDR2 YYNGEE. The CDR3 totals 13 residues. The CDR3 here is CASSVAPRTEAFF. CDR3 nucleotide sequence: TGTGCCAGCAGCGTAGCTCCCAGGACTGAAGCTTTCTTT.

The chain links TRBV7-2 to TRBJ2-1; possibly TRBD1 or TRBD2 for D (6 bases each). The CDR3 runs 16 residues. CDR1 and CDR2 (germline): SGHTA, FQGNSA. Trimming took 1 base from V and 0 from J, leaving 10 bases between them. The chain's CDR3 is CASSLDRGHSYNEQFF. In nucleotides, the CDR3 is TGTGCCAGCAGCTTAGATCGGGGGCACTCCTACAATGAGCAGTTCTTC. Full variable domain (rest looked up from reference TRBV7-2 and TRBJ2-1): GAGVSQSPSNKVTEKGKDVELRCDPISGHTALYWYRQSLGQGLEFLIYFQGNSAPDKSGLPSDRFSAERTGGSVSTLTIQRTQQEDSAVYLCASSLDRGHSYNEQFFGPGTRLTVL.

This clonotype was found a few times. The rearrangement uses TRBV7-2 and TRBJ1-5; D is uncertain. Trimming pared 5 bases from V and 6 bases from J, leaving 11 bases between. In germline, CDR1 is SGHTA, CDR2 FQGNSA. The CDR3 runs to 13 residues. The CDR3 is CASSPQIRQPQHF. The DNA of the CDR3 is TGTGCCAGCAGCCCCCAAATACGTCAGCCCCAGCATTTT.

CDR3 in amino acids: CASRSGLLTGELFF. CDR3 DNA sequence: TGCGCCAGCAGGAGCGGACTGCTCACCGGGGAGCTGTTTTTT. The chain uses TRBV4-3 and TRBJ2-2; tentative D call: TRBD2 (5 bases). V lost 6 bases and J lost 4, with 12 bases in between. Germline V lookup: CDR1 LGHNA, CDR2 YSLEER. The CDR3 totals 14 residues.

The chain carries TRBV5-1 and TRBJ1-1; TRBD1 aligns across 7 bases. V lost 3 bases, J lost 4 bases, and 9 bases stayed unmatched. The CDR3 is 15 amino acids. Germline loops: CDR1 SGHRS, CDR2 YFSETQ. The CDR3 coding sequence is TGCGCCAGCAGCTCCACAGGGGCTGTGGGCACTGAAGCTTTCTTT. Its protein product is CASSSTGAVGTEAFF.

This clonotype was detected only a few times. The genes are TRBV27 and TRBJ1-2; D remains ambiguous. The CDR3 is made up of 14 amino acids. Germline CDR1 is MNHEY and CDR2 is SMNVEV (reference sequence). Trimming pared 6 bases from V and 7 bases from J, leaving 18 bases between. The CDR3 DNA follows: TGTGCCAGCAGGCCGGACCGACCGGGAGGTGGCTACACCTTC. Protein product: CASRPDRPGGGYTF.

CDR3 in amino acids: CASSLGWDGLEKLFF. The CDR3, as DNA: TGTGCCAGCAGCTTGGGTTGGGACGGACTGGAAAAACTGTTTTTT. The rearrangement links TRBV5-6 to TRBJ1-4; D perhaps matches TRBD1 (5 bases). Trimming took 0 bases from V and 8 from J, leaving 14 bases between them. The length of the CDR3 is 15 residues. The germline CDR1 and CDR2 sequences are SGHDT and YYEEEE.

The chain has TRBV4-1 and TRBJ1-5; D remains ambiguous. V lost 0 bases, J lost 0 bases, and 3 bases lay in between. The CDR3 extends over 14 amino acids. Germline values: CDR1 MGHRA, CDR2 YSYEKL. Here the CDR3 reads CASSQESSNQPQHF. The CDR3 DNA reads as TGCGCCAGCAGCCAAGAAAGTAGCAATCAGCCCCAGCATTTT.

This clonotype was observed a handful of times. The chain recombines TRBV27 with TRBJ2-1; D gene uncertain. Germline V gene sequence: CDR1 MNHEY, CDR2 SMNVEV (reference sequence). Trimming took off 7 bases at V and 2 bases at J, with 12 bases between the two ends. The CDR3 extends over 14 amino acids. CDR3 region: CASISLGPYNEQFF. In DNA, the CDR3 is TGTGCCAGCATTAGCCTCGGACCCTACAATGAGCAGTTCTTC.

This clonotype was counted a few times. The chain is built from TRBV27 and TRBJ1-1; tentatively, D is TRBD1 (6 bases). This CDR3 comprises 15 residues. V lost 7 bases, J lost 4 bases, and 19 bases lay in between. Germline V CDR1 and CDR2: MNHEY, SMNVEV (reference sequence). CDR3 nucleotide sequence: TGTGCCAGCATCCGTACAGGGAGTTATGGCACTGAAGCTTTCTTT. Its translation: CASIRTGSYGTEAFF.

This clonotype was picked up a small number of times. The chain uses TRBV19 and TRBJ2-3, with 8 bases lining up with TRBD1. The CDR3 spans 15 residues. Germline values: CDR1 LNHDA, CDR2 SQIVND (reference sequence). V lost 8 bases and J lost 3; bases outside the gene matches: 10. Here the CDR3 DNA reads TGTGCCAGTTCCTCAAGACAGGGGAGTACAGATACGCAGTATTTT. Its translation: CASSSRQGSTDTQYF.

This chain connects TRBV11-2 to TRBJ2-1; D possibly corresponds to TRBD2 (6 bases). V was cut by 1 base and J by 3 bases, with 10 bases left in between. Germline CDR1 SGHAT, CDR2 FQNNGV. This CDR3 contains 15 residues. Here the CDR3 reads CASSLGTSYYNEQFF. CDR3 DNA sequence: TGTGCCAGCAGCTTAGGAACTAGCTACTACAATGAGCAGTTCTTC.

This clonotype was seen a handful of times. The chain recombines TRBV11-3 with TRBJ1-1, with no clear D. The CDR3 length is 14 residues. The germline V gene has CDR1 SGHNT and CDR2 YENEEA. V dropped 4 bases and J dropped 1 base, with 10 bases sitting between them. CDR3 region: CASSSSRKNTEAFF. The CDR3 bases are TGTGCCAGCAGCTCGTCCAGGAAGAACACTGAAGCTTTCTTT.

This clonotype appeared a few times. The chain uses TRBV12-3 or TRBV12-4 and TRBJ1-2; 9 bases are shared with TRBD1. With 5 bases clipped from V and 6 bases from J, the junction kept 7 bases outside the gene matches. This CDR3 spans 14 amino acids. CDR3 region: CASSATGGANGYTF. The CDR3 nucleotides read TGTGCCAGCAGTGCCACAGGGGGCGCGAATGGCTACACCTTC.

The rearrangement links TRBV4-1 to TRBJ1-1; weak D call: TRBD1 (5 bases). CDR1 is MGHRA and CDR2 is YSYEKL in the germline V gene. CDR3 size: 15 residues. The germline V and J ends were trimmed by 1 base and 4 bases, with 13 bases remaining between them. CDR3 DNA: TGCGCCAGCAGCCAAGCTCCGGGGGGAGGCACTGAAGCTTTCTTT. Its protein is CASSQAPGGGTEAFF.

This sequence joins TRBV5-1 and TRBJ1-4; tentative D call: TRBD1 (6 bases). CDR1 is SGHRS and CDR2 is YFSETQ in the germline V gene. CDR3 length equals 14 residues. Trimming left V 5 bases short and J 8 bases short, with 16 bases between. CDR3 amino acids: CASRSIPGEEKLFF. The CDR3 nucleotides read TGCGCCAGCAGGAGCATTCCAGGGGAGGAAAAACTGTTTTTT.